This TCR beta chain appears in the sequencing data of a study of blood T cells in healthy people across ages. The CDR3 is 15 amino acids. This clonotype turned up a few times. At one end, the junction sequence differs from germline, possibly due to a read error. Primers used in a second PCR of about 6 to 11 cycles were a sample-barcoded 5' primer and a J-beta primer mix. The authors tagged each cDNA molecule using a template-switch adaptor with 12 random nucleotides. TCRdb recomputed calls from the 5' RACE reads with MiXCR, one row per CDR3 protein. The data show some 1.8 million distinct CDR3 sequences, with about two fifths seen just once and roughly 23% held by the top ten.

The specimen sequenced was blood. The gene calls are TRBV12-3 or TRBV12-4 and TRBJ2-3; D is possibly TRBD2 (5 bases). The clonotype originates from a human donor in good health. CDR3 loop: CASTLGGMGTDTQYF. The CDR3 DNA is TGTGCCAGCACCCTTGGAGGCATGGGCACAGATACACAGTATTTT.